The 28 T cell receptor beta chains given below trace back to one sample, sequenced in a study of T cells in Graves' hyperthyroidism and ophthalmopathy. RNA transcripts were the template for amplifying TCR beta CDR3 regions. In the first-round RT-PCR of the TCR CDR3, the HTBI primer set was used. TCRdb processed the multiplex PCR reads anew with MiXCR; each CDR3 protein has one entry. The sample records around 100,000 distinct CDR3 sequences, over 45% being singletons. Sequencing used blood. These receptors all stem from a man in his forties with Graves' hyperthyroidism.

With regard to this clonotype: At one boundary the junction diverges from the germline segment, which might be a read error. The chain uses TRBV27 and TRBJ1-5; unclear D gene. The V gene's germline CDR1 is MNHEY and CDR2 SMNVEV (reference sequence). The CDR3 extends over 13 amino acids. The CDR3 sequence is CASRGDGDQPKHF. DNA of the CDR3: TGTGCCAGCAGAGGCGACGGTGATCAGCCCAAGCATTTT.

The sample holds many counts of this clonotype. This chain uses TRBV9 with TRBJ2-3; possibly TRBD1 for D (6 bases). From germline, CDR1 is SGDLS and CDR2 YYNGEE. The CDR3 runs to 15 residues. V was cut by 0 bases and J by 4 bases, with 12 bases left in between. This chain's CDR3 is CASSVAIGGPDTQYF. CDR3 sequence (DNA): TGTGCCAGCAGCGTAGCTATAGGGGGTCCAGATACGCAGTATTTT.

This clonotype was detected ten times or more. This chain joins TRBV20-1 and TRBJ1-2, with a tentative D call TRBD1 (5 bases). V was shortened by 2 bases and J by 4 bases, with 17 bases between the two germline ends. Germline lookup yields CDR1 DFQATT and CDR2 SNEGSKA (reference sequence). The length of the CDR3 is 15 residues. The CDR3 here is CSARSGTHDSYGYTF. The CDR3 region has the DNA TGCAGTGCTAGATCCGGGACCCATGACAGCTATGGCTACACCTTC.

A note on this clonotype: The junction departs from the called germline gene at one end, perhaps through a read error. In DNA, the CDR3 is TGTGCCAGCAGTAGAGGCGGAGGACTGGGGAAAGAGACCCCGTACTTC. Residues: CASSRGGGLGKETPYF. The rearrangement joins TRBV2 to TRBJ2-5; D might be TRBD2 (5 bases). Germline CDR1 reads SNHLY; CDR2 reads FYNNEI. The CDR3 is 16 residues long.

This clonotype has at least ten counts. This chain uses TRBV20-1 with TRBJ1-2; D might be TRBD1 (6 bases). Germline V CDR1 and CDR2: DFQATT, SNEGSKA (reference sequence). This CDR3 region has 13 residues. V was shortened by 2 bases and J by 7 bases, with 14 bases between the two germline ends. CDR3 coding DNA: TGCAGTGCTAGACCACAGGGATCCGGTGGCTACACCTTC. This translates into CSARPQGSGGYTF.

In its sample, this clonotype was seen many times. The chain combines TRBV9 with TRBJ2-3, with D perhaps being TRBD1 or TRBD2 (5 bases each). Germline CDR1 SGDLS, CDR2 YYNGEE. The CDR3 is made up of 15 amino acids. V shed 3 bases and J shed 6 bases, with 17 bases lying between them. In DNA, the CDR3 is TGTGCCAGCAGCGAAACACCGGGGCAGGTTGATACGCAGTATTTT. Its translation: CASSETPGQVDTQYF.

This sequence joins TRBV6-5 and TRBJ2-3, with a possible D match to TRBD2 (6 bases). V was trimmed by 6 bases and J by 3 bases, leaving 16 bases between them. CDR3 length: 15 amino acids. CDR1 is MNHEY and CDR2 is SVGAGI in the germline V gene. The CDR3 region has the DNA TGTGCCAGCAGCCTCCTTGGCGGGGAAACAGATACGCAGTATTTT. It specifies CASSLLGGETDTQYF.

The chain carries TRBV29-1 and TRBJ2-7, with a weak D call TRBD2 (6 bases). V was pared by 4 bases and J by 2 bases, with 6 bases between. CDR1 and CDR2 from the germline V gene are SQVTM and ANQGSEA. The CDR3 extends over 11 amino acids. The CDR3 is CSVGGAYEQYF. CDR3 bases: TGCAGCGTTGGGGGGGCCTACGAGCAGTACTTC.

The J gene is TRBJ2-7, the V gene TRBV2, with 9 bases fitting TRBD1. CDR3 length equals 15 residues. The V gene end was trimmed by 2 bases and the J gene end by 3 bases; junction bases not matched to a gene: 5. Germline V CDR1 and CDR2: SNHLY, FYNNEI. CDR3 coding DNA: TGTGCCAGCAGTGAATTGGGACAGGGAGGCTACGAGCAGTACTTC. Amino acids: CASSELGQGGYEQYF.

This clonotype was counted only a few times. The chain couples TRBV27 to TRBJ2-7, with 7 bases that match TRBD1. V lost 0 bases and J lost 0; bases outside the gene matches: 5. Germline CDR1 reads MNHEY; CDR2 reads SMNVEV (reference sequence). The CDR3 has 16 amino acids. This CDR3 is CASSLSGQRSSYEQYF. The CDR3 bases are TGTGCCAGCAGTTTATCGGGACAGAGAAGCTCCTACGAGCAGTACTTC.

This clonotype was recorded many times. This chain connects TRBV5-1 to TRBJ1-2; 7 nucleotides line up with TRBD1. The V gene's germline CDR1 is SGHRS and CDR2 YFSETQ. J lost 0 bases, V lost 4 bases, and 6 bases had no gene match. CDR3 length: 15 residues. CDR3 bases: TGCGCCAGCAGCCTAGGGGACAGCTCTAACTATGGCTACACCTTC. Its protein is CASSLGDSSNYGYTF.

This chain's CDR3 is CASGFVGSEAFF. In nucleotides, the CDR3 is TGTGCTAGTGGTTTCGTGGGATCTGAAGCTTTCTTT. The chain carries TRBV12-5 and TRBJ1-1; the D is unclear. The CDR3 is made up of 12 amino acids. V lost 3 bases to trimming and J lost 6 bases, with 8 bases between them. In germline, CDR1 is LGHNT, CDR2 FRNRAP.

Concerning this clonotype: This may come from a read error, since a much larger clone is one base off. This chain links TRBV4-3 with TRBJ2-1; D gene uncertain. Germline values: CDR1 LGHNA, CDR2 YSLEER. The CDR3 covers 15 residues. The CDR3 DNA follows: TGCGCCAACAGCCAGGCCATTTATGGCTACAATGAGCAGTTCTTC. Residues: CANSQAIYGYNEQFF.

This clonotype was found many times. The chain couples TRBV6-5 to TRBJ1-5; 8 bases align to TRBD1. The CDR3 sequence is 15 residues long. CDR1 MNHEY and CDR2 SVGAGI come from the germline V gene. The trim removed 5 bases at V and 2 bases at J, leaving 5 bases unmatched. Written as DNA, the CDR3 is TGTGCCAGCAGTGCCGTGACAGGGGGCAATCAGCCCCAGCATTTT. It codes for CASSAVTGGNQPQHF.

In its sample, this clonotype was seen many times. J is TRBJ1-2 and V is TRBV24-1, with a weak D call TRBD1 (5 bases). Trimming stripped 0 bases from V and 4 bases from J, with 14 bases between. This CDR3 contains 16 residues. In germline, CDR1 is KGHDR, CDR2 SFDVKD. The CDR3: CATSDLVLGGSYGYTF. DNA for the CDR3: TGTGCCACCAGTGATTTGGTACTTGGGGGGTCCTATGGCTACACCTTC.

The chain uses TRBV2 and TRBJ1-2, with no clear D. Deletions cut 4 bases from V and 2 bases from J, with 8 bases between. Germline V CDR1 and CDR2: SNHLY, FYNNEI. CDR3 size: 13 residues. Here the CDR3 reads CASSGRRNYGYTF. The DNA for the CDR3 is TGTGCCAGCAGTGGACGGCGGAACTATGGCTACACCTTC.

V and J are TRBV2 and TRBJ1-2; TRBD1 agrees at 9 bases. Trimming at V came to 5 bases and at J to 1 base, leaving 2 bases not matched to a gene. CDR3 size: 14 residues. From germline, CDR1 is SNHLY and CDR2 FYNNEI. DNA for the CDR3: TGTGCCAGCAGTTGGGACAGGGTTAACTATGGCTACACCTTC. The encoded protein is CASSWDRVNYGYTF.

This clonotype was counted at least ten times. The rearrangement uses TRBV3-1 and TRBJ1-6, with a tentative D call TRBD1 (5 bases). The V end lost 8 bases, the J end lost 5 bases, and 10 bases lay between the germline ends. The V gene's germline CDR1 is LGHDT and CDR2 YNNKEL (reference sequence). This CDR3 spans 13 amino acids. In DNA form, the CDR3 reads TGTGCCAGCCGGGGGGTAGATAATTCACCCCTCCACTTT. As protein: CASRGVDNSPLHF. Full variable domain (outside the CDR3, taken from reference TRBV3-1 and TRBJ1-6): DTAVSQTPKYLVTQMGNDKSIKCEQNLGHDTMYWYKQDSKKFLKIMFSYNNKELIINETVPNRFSPKSPDKAHLNLHINSLELGDSAVYFCASRGVDNSPLHFGNGTRLTVT.

This clonotype was counted at least ten times. A read error may explain this, as a much larger clone is one base away. The chain carries TRBV24-1 and TRBJ2-2; no clear D gene. This CDR3 spans 16 amino acids. Trimming pared 1 base from V and 5 bases from J, leaving 13 bases between. Per germline, CDR1 KGHDR and CDR2 SFDVKD. In DNA form, the CDR3 reads TGTGCCACCAGTGATTTCGCTGGCGGCTCAACCGGGGAGCTGTTTTTT. Its translation: CATSDFAGGSTGELFF.

This clonotype was observed many times. The chain joins TRBV5-1 to TRBJ2-3, with D maybe TRBD2 (6 bases). V was clipped by 0 bases and J by 0 bases, with 14 bases between them. Germline V gives CDR1 SGHRS, CDR2 YFSETQ. This CDR3 is 17 amino acids long. The CDR3 nucleotides are TGCGCCAGCAGCTTGGCCCCGTCCGGGACTAGCACAGATACGCAGTATTTT. Its protein product is CASSLAPSGTSTDTQYF.

There are many counts of this clonotype. The V and J genes are TRBV10-3 and TRBJ2-3; perhaps TRBD2 as D (6 bases). Germline values: CDR1 ENHRY, CDR2 SYGVKD. There are 14 residues in the CDR3. V gave up 4 bases and J gave up 6 bases, with 14 bases separating them. This CDR3 reads CAISAFTSPDTQYF. The CDR3, as DNA: TGTGCCATCAGTGCATTCACTAGCCCGGATACGCAGTATTTT.

This clonotype occurred many times. The chain employs TRBV7-9 and TRBJ1-2; 7 bases match TRBD1. The V segment lost 5 bases and the J segment 5 bases; nucleotides outside the gene matches: 5. Germline-derived CDR1 and CDR2 are SEHNR and FQNEAQ (reference sequence). CDR3 length: 13 residues. This CDR3 reads CASSPGQNYGYTF. In nucleotides, the CDR3 is TGTGCCAGCAGCCCGGGACAGAATTATGGCTACACCTTC.

The table lists this clonotype with many counts. The CDR3 loop reads CASSLTPVRGATQYF. CDR3 DNA sequence: TGTGCCAGCAGCTTAACGCCGGTTAGAGGAGCTACGCAGTATTTT. The rearrangement joins TRBV7-3 to TRBJ2-3; no clear D gene. The CDR3 has 15 amino acids. V was trimmed by 0 bases and J by 8 bases, leaving 15 bases between them. CDR1 is SGHTA and CDR2 is FQGTGA in the germline V gene.

This clonotype was seen at least ten times. The chain carries TRBV20-1 and TRBJ2-1; 8 bases fit TRBD2. The length of the CDR3 is 17 residues. Germline V CDR1 and CDR2: DFQATT, SNEGSKA (reference sequence). The ends lost 0 bases at V and 8 bases at J; junction bases unmatched: 15. Here the CDR3 reads CSARERGTRPILDEQFF. The CDR3 DNA follows: TGCAGTGCTAGAGAACGGGGGACTAGACCTATCTTGGATGAGCAGTTCTTC.

As regards this clonotype: With a much larger clone just one base away, this may be a read error. V and J are TRBV2 and TRBJ2-2; D is ambiguous. From germline, CDR1 is SNHLY and CDR2 FYNNEI. The CDR3 extends over 13 amino acids. CDR3: CASRADGSVEPLF. CDR3 bases: TGTGCCAGCAGGGCCGACGGGTCAGTGGAGCCGTTATTT.

This clonotype showed up many times. The genes are TRBV2 and TRBJ2-7; either TRBD1 or TRBD2 may supply D (6 bases each). Germline V CDR1 and CDR2: SNHLY, FYNNEI. V was trimmed by 6 bases and J by 4 bases, leaving 10 bases between them. The CDR3 is 12 residues long. The CDR3 region has the DNA TGTGCCAGCAGGGGGGGCTTATACGAGCAGTACTTC. This sequence encodes CASRGGLYEQYF.

This clonotype was seen a few times. This sequence joins TRBV7-9 and TRBJ2-7; TRBD1 is a possible D gene (6 bases). Per germline, CDR1 SEHNR and CDR2 FQNEAQ (reference sequence). Trimming cost V 5 bases and J 3 bases, with 20 bases left between them. The CDR3 is made up of 16 amino acids. In DNA form, the CDR3 reads TGTGCCAGCAGCCCGTTCTTCCAGGGGCGGGTCTACGAGCAGTACTTC. It encodes CASSPFFQGRVYEQYF.

V is TRBV24-1 and J is TRBJ1-2, with TRBD1 identical over 7 bases. Trimming took 4 bases from V and 8 from J; bases not matched to a gene: 9. This CDR3 is 14 amino acids long. CDR1 KGHDR and CDR2 SFDVKD come from the germline V gene. The CDR3 is CATSDLGRGLGYTF. For the CDR3, the DNA is TGTGCCACCAGTGACCTTGGTAGGGGGCTGGGCTACACCTTC.